This T cell receptor (beta chain) was observed in a study of patients and donors after allogeneic stem cell transplantation. Looked up from germline, CDR1 is SEHNR and CDR2 is FQNEAQ (reference sequence). V was shortened by 2 bases and J by 3 bases, with 10 bases between the two germline ends. The length of the CDR3 is 14 residues. TCRdb ran MiXCR on the RT-PCR reads and lists one entry per CDR3 protein. Here the sample spans 95,000 to 120,000 distinct CDR3 sequences, around 38% being singletons. Material for sequencing was blood, either unsorted or a sorted T cell fraction (not recorded which). The receptor was isolated from a human donor who was either an allogeneic HSCT recipient or a stem cell or donor lymphocyte infusion donor (not recorded which). It is not recorded whose cells these are; they may come from a transplant donor. V and J are TRBV7-9 and TRBJ1-1; the D is unclear. CDR3 DNA sequence: TGTGCCAGCAGCTTATACGGACCTGACACTGAAGCTTTCTTT. It specifies CASSLYGPDTEAFF.